These 4 T cell receptor beta chains share one sample of origin, sequenced in a study of regulatory T cells in long-lasting Graves disease. Researchers made TCR beta libraries by using iRepertoire HTBI primers and running Arm-PCR on CDR3 regions. MiXCR, run by TCRdb on the multiplex PCR reads, gives a single entry per CDR3 protein. The sample gives 350,000 to 450,000 distinct CDR3 sequences, around a fifth of which show up once; more than 13% is in the top ten. The time point here: persistent/refractory GD, antithyroid drugs over 5 years with positive TRAb. After RNA was extracted from PBMCs, the TCR library was made from it. This material consisted of peripheral blood mononuclear cells (PBMCs), taken when the disease was refractory, from a patient treated with antithyroid drugs. These receptors originate from a female donor with Graves disease.

About this clonotype: This sequence may be a read error, since a much larger clone differs from it by one base. The chain joins TRBV19 to TRBJ2-7; tentatively, D is TRBD1 (6 bases). The CDR3 is 14 residues long. Per germline, CDR1 LNHDA and CDR2 SQIVND (reference sequence). CDR3 in DNA: TGTGCCAGTCAAGCGGCCAGGGGTAGGAACGAGCGGTACTTC. Protein product: CASQAARGRNERYF.

The chain is built from TRBV7-9 and TRBJ1-3; D is undetermined. Germline assignment: CDR1 SEHNR and CDR2 FQNEAQ (reference sequence). V shed 0 bases and J shed 4 bases, with 7 bases lying between them. CDR3 size: 14 residues. CDR3 region: CASSLAPGGNTIYF. The CDR3 DNA reads as TGTGCCAGCAGCTTAGCCCCCGGGGGAAACACCATATATTTT.

This clonotype came up a few times. This sequence joins TRBV5-1 and TRBJ2-4, with D uncertain. The length of the CDR3 is 14 residues. Trimming stripped 0 bases from V and 6 bases from J, with 10 bases between. Germline CDR1 is SGHRS and CDR2 is YFSETQ. The CDR3 DNA is TGCGCCAGCAGCTTGGCACCAGAGCTAAACATTCAGTACTTC. This translates into CASSLAPELNIQYF. The full variable domain, in which reference TRBV5-1 and TRBJ2-4 provide the parts outside the CDR3, is KAGVTQTPRYLIKTRGQQVTLSCSPISGHRSVSWYQQTPGQGLQFLFEYFSETQRNKGNFPGRFSGRQFSNSRSEMNVSTLELGDSALYLCASSLAPELNIQYFGAGTRLSVL.

This chain uses TRBV7-3 with TRBJ2-3; possible D gene TRBD2, 6 bases. This CDR3 region has 15 residues. Trimming stripped 4 bases from V and 5 bases from J, with 16 bases between. The V gene's germline CDR1 is SGHTA and CDR2 FQGTGA. CDR3: CASSSGLRPLDTQYF. The CDR3 DNA sequence: TGTGCCAGCAGCTCGGGACTGCGGCCCTTAGATACGCAGTATTTT.